This T cell receptor beta chain was identified in a study of T cell responses to AZD1222 COVID-19 vaccine. The overall study: Pooling of second doses given at about 4 or about 12 weeks was done. Points from the study as a whole: The donor group comprised mostly white British people and more females; the analysis possibly underestimated clonal diversity. Reportedly, close to half of spike-specific TCRs are directed against unmutated variant regions. Seropositivity was recorded at baseline in only a handful of AZD1222 recipients.

Produced via immunoSEQ multiplex PCR; TCRdb's table is partial and in-frame only. The data show approximately 74,000 clones, about 84% seen once. This clone was seen a single time. Its target is not known. CDR1 and CDR2 from the germline V gene are SGHVS and FQNEAQ. Losses at the gene ends were 2 bases for V and 0 bases for J; bases not matched to a gene: 6. CDR3 length: 16 amino acids. The source is an adult in good health. The sequencing used peripheral blood, collected on day 0 of AZD1222 vaccination. The chain employs TRBV7-8 and TRBJ1-1; 7 bases match TRBD1. The DNA for the CDR3 is TGTGCCAGCAGCTTAACTCAGACAGGGTTGAACACTGAAGCTTTCTTT. This gives the protein CASSLTQTGLNTEAFF.